These 8 T cell receptor beta chains originate from one sample sequenced in a study of persistence of HIV-infected CD4 T cells. Cells were stimulated nonspecifically with anti-CD3/anti-CD28 magnetic beads. Responding CD4+ T cells were sorted by upregulation of both CD40 ligand and CD69. The antigens of these receptors remain unknown. Sequencing used immunoSEQ version 4 in survey mode. Generated by immunoSEQ multiplex PCR, the TCRdb table keeps only in-frame clones and is missing some. The profile covers roughly 41,000 clones, with about nine tenths appearing a single time and 1.3% taken by the ten largest. The specimen comprised CD4+ T cells sorted from PBMCs after roughly 19-hour stimulation, sampled from a patient who received antiretroviral therapy. The source of these receptors is an adult man with HIV who was CMV-seropositive.

This clone appeared once. The chain links TRBV12-3 or TRBV12-4 to TRBJ2-2; no firm D call. The CDR3 length is 13 residues. V was cut by 3 bases and J by 7 bases, with 9 bases left in between. The CDR3 DNA follows: TGTGCCAGCAGTTTTACGGTAATCGGGGAGCTGTTTTTT. Protein: CASSFTVIGELFF.

The chain employs TRBV7-2 and TRBJ2-3; 7 positions agree with TRBD1. The germline gives CDR1 SGHTA, CDR2 FQGNSA. The CDR3 has 13 residues. Trimming removed 6 bases from V and 7 bases from J; junction bases left unmatched: 7. CDR3 DNA sequence: TGTGCCAGCAGGCGGACAGGTCCAAATACGCAGTATTTT. This codes for CASRRTGPNTQYF.

V usage is TRBV7-2 and J usage is TRBJ2-3; TRBD2 matches at 9 bases. V lost 3 bases, J lost 4 bases, and 11 bases stayed unmatched. Germline values: CDR1 SGHTA, CDR2 FQGNSA. The CDR3 is 17 amino acids. The CDR3 spells CASSFQTSGRAADTQYF. The CDR3, as DNA: TGTGCCAGCAGCTTCCAGACTAGCGGAAGAGCGGCAGATACGCAGTATTTT.

The chain is built from TRBV24-1 and TRBJ2-2; D is undetermined. The CDR3 has 12 residues. Trimming pared 1 base from V and 8 bases from J, leaving 4 bases between. Looked up from germline, CDR1 is KGHDR and CDR2 is SFDVKD. The CDR3 DNA reads TGTGCCACCAGTGATTTCGGAGGGGAGCTGTTTTTT. It codes for CATSDFGGELFF.

The chain uses TRBV9 and TRBJ2-7; 9 nucleotides agree with TRBD2. With V trimmed by 0 bases and J by 3 bases, 4 bases remained unmatched. The CDR3 has 15 amino acids. Germline V gene data show CDR1 as SGDLS and CDR2 as YYNGEE. The chain's CDR3 is CASSVVGAGGYEQYF. The CDR3 coding sequence is TGTGCCAGCAGCGTAGTTGGAGCGGGAGGCTACGAGCAGTACTTC.

This chain joins TRBV7-2 and TRBJ1-1; D is undetermined. CDR1 and CDR2 from the germline V gene are SGHTA and FQGNSA. Trimming removed 8 bases from V and 1 base from J, with 11 bases in between. The CDR3 is 13 amino acids. The CDR3 DNA is TGTGCCAGCTCCCGATCCCAGAACACTGAAGCTTTCTTT. Translated, it gives CASSRSQNTEAFF.

This chain links TRBV20-1 with TRBJ1-1; D may be TRBD1 (5 bases). V lost 3 bases and J 1 base, leaving 12 bases between the germline ends. This CDR3 region has 14 residues. CDR1 DFQATT and CDR2 SNEGSKA come from the germline V gene (reference sequence). The CDR3 spells CSASTGPTNTEAFF. The CDR3 DNA follows: TGCAGTGCTAGTACGGGACCCACGAACACTGAAGCTTTCTTT.

This clone was counted between two and nine times. This chain links TRBV12-3 or TRBV12-4 with TRBJ1-2; D ambiguous. V was cut by 1 base and J by 4 bases, with 1 base left in between. The CDR3 is made up of 11 amino acids. CDR3 DNA sequence: TGTGCCAGCAGTTTAGGCTATGGCTACACCTTC. As protein: CASSLGYGYTF.